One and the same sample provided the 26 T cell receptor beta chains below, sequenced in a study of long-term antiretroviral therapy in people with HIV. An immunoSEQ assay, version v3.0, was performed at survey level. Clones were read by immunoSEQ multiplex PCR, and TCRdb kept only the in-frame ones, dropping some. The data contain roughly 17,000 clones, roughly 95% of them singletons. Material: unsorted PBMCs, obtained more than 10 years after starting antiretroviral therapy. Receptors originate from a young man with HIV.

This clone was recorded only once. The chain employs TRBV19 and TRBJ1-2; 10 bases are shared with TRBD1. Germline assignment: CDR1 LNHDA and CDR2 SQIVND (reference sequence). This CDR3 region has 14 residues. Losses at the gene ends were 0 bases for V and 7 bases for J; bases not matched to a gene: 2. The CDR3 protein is CASSIEGQGSGYTF. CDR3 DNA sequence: TGTGCCAGTAGTATAGAGGGACAGGGGTCTGGCTACACCTTC.

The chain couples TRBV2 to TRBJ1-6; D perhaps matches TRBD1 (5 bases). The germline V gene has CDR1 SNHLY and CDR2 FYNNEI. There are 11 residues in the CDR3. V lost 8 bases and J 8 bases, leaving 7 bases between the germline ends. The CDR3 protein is CASGADSPLHF. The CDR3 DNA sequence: TGTGCCAGCGGGGCAGATTCACCCCTCCACTTT.

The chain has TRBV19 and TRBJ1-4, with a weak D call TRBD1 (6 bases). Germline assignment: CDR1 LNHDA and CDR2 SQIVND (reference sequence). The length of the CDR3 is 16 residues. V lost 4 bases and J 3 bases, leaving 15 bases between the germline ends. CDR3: CASSNRRTGSNEKLFF. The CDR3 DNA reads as TGTGCCAGTAGTAACCGCCGAACAGGGTCTAATGAAAAACTGTTTTTT.

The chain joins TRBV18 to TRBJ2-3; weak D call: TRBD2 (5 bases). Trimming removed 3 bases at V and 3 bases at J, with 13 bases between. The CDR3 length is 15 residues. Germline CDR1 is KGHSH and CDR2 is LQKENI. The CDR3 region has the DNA TGTGCCAGCTCACCGGGCGGGCACACAACAGATACGCAGTATTTT. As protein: CASSPGGHTTDTQYF.

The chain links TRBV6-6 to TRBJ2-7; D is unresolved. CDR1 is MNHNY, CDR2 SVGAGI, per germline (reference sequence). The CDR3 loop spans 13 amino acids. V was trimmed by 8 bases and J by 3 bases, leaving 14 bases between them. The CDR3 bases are TGTGCCAGCTCAAAGGGCCCGAACTACGAGCAGTACGTC. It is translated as CASSKGPNYEQYV.

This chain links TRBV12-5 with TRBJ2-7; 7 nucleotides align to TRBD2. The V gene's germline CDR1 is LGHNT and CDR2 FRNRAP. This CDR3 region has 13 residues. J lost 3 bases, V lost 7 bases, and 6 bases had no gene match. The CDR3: CASVPGLDYEQYF. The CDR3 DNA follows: TGTGCTAGTGTTCCCGGACTAGACTACGAGCAGTACTTC.

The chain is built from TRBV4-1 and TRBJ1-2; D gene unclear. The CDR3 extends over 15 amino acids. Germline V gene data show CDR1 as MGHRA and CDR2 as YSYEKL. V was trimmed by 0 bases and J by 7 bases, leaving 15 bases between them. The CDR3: CASSQDRTRLSGYTF. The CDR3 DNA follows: TGCGCCAGCAGCCAAGATCGTACCAGGCTAAGTGGCTACACCTTC.

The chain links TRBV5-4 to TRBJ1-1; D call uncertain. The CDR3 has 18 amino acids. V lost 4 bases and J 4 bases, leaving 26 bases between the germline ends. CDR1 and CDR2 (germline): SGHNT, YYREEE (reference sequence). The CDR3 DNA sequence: TGTGCCAGCAGCCCCGATGCCGGGTTGACTAGGGCTACCACTGAAGCTTTCTTT. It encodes CASSPDAGLTRATTEAFF.

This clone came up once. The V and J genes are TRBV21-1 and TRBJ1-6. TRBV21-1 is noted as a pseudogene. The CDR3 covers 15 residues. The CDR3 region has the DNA TGTGCCAGCAGCAAAGGGGGAGAGCAGAATTCACCCCTCCACTTT. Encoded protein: CASSKGGEQNSPLHF.

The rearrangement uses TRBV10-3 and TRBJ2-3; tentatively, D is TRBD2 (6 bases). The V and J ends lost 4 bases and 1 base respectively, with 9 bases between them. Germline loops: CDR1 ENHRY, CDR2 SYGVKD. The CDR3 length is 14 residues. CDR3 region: CAISASAGTDTQYF. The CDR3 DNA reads TGTGCCATCAGTGCTAGCGCGGGCACAGATACGCAGTATTTT.

This chain's CDR3 is CASSPGSGGNQPQHF. CDR3 nucleotide sequence: TGTGCCAGCTCCCCCGGCTCGGGGGGCAATCAGCCCCAGCATTTT. The chain employs TRBV18 and TRBJ1-5; maybe TRBD1 (5 bases). The V and J ends lost 6 bases and 2 bases respectively, with 14 bases between them. The CDR3 spans 15 residues. Germline V lookup: CDR1 KGHSH, CDR2 LQKENI.

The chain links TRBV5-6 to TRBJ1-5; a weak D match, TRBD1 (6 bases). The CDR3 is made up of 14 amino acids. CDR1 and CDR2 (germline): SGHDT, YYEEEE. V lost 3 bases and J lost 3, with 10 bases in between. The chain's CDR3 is CASSYRTANQPQHF. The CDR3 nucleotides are TGTGCCAGCAGCTACCGGACAGCCAATCAGCCCCAGCATTTT. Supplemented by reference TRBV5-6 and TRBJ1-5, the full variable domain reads DAGVTQSPTHLIKTRGQQVTLRCSPKSGHDTVSWYQQALGQGPQFIFQYYEEEERQRGNFPDRFSGHQFPNYSSELNVNALLLGDSALYLCASSYRTANQPQHFGDGTRLSIL.

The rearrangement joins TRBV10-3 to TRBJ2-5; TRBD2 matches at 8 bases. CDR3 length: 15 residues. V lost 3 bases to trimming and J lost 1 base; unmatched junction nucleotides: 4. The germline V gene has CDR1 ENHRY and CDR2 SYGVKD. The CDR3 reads CAISDTTSGQETQYF. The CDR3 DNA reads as TGTGCCATCAGTGATACTACTAGCGGCCAAGAGACCCAGTACTTC.

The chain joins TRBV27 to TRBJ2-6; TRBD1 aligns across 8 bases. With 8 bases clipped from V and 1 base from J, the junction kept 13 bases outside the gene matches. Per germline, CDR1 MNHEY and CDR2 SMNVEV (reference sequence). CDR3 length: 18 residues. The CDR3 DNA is TGTGCCAGCGGATCGAGGCCAGGGGGCTGGTCTGGGGCCAACGTCCTGACTTTC. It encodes CASGSRPGGWSGANVLTF.

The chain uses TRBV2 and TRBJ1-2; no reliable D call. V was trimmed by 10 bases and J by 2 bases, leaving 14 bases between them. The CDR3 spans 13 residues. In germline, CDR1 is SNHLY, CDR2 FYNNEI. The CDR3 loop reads CATQAGQNYGYTF. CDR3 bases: TGTGCCACCCAAGCCGGCCAAAACTATGGCTACACCTTC.

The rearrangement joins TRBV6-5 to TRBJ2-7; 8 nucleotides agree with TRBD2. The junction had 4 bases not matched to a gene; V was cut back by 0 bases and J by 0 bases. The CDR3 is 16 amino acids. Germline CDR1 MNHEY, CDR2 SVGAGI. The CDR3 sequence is CASSYSWAGGSYEQYF. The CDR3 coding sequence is TGTGCCAGCAGTTACTCGTGGGCGGGGGGCTCCTACGAGCAGTACTTC.

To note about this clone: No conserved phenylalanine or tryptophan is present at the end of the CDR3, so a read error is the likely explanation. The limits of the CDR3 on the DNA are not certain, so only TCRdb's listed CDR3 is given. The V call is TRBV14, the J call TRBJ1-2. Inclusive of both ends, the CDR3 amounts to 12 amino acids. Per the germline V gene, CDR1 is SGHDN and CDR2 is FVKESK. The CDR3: CASSHGRAGFWK.

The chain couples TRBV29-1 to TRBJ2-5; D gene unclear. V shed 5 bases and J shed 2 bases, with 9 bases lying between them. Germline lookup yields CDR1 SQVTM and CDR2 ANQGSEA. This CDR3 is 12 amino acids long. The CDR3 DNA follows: TGCAGCGTTTTCGGCGGACAAGAGACCCAGTACTTC. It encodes CSVFGGQETQYF. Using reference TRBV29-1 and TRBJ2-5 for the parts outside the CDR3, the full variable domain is SAVISQKPSRDICQRGTSLTIQCQVDSQVTMMFWYRQQPGQSLTLIATANQGSEATYESGFVIDKFPISRPNLTFSTLTVSNMSPEDSSIYLCSVFGGQETQYFGPGTRLLVL.

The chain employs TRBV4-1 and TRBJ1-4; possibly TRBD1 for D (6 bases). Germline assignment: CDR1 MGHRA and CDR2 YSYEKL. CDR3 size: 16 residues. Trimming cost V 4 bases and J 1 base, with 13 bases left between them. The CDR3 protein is CASSLPKGGTNEKLFF. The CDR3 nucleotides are TGCGCCAGCAGCCTCCCTAAGGGGGGAACTAATGAAAAACTGTTTTTT.

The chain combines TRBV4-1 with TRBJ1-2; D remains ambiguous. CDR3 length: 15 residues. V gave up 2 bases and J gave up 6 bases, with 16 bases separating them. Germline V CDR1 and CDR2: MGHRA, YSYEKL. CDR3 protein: CASSQPLAPADGYTF. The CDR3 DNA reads TGCGCCAGCAGCCAACCCTTAGCCCCGGCGGATGGCTACACCTTC.

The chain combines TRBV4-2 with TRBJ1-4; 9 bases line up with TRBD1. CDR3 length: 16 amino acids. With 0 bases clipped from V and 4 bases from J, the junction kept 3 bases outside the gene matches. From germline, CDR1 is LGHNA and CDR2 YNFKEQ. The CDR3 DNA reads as TGTGCCAGCAGCCAAGATCCGGGACAGGGTAATGAAAAACTGTTTTTT. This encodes CASSQDPGQGNEKLFF.

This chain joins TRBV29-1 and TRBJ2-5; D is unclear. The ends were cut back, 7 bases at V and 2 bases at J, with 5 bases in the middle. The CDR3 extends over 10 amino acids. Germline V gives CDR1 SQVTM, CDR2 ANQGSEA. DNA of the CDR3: TGCAGCGCGTTTCAAGAGACCCAGTACTTC. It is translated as CSAFQETQYF. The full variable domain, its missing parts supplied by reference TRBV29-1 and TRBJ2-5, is SAVISQKPSRDICQRGTSLTIQCQVDSQVTMMFWYRQQPGQSLTLIATANQGSEATYESGFVIDKFPISRPNLTFSTLTVSNMSPEDSSIYLCSAFQETQYFGPGTRLLVL.

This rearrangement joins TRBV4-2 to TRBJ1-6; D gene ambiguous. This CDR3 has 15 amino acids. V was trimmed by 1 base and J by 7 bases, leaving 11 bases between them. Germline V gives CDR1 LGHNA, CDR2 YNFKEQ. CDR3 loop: CASSQASRENSPLHF. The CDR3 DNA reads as TGTGCCAGCAGCCAAGCTTCAAGGGAAAATTCACCCCTCCACTTT.

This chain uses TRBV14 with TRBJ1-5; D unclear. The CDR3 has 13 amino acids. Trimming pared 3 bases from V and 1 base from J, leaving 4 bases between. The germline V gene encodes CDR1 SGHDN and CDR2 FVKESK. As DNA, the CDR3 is TGTGCCAGCAGCCAGGCCAGCAATCAGCCCCAGCATTTT. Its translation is CASSQASNQPQHF.

The DNA of the CDR3 is TGCAGTGCTTCTTTAGGGGGGGTAGCTTTCTTT. It encodes CSASLGGVAFF. This sequence joins TRBV20-1 and TRBJ1-1, with a tentative D call TRBD1 (6 bases). The CDR3 totals 11 residues. CDR1 and CDR2 from the germline V gene are DFQATT and SNEGSKA (reference sequence). V was trimmed by 5 bases and J by 10 bases, leaving 14 bases between them.

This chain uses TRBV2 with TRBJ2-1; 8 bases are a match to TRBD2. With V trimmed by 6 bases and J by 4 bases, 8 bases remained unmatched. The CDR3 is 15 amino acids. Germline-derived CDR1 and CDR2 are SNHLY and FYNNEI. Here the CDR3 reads CASRASGGLYNEQFF. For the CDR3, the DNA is TGTGCCAGCAGGGCGAGCGGGGGCCTTTACAATGAGCAGTTCTTC. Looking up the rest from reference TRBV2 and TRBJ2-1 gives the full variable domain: EPEVTQTPSHQVTQMGQEVILRCVPISNHLYFYWYRQILGQKVEFLVSFYNNEISEKSEIFDDQFSVERPDGSNFTLKIRSTKLEDSAMYFCASRASGGLYNEQFFGPGTRLTVL.